This T cell receptor (beta chain) was profiled in a study of long-term antiretroviral therapy in people with HIV. Study at large: First collections came about a decade before the 2015 immediate-ART recommendation. Study-wide points: Pre-ART expanded clones dominated the repertoire at every time point. Blood obtained between about 2003 and 2018 may reflect older ART regimens. HIV repertoire CDR3 lengths ranged less widely than those of controls.

Details on this clone: Antigen unknown.

The CDR3 is 15 residues long. With 4 bases clipped from V and 0 bases from J, the junction kept 2 bases outside the gene matches. Per the germline V gene, CDR1 is SGHTA and CDR2 is FQGTGA. Researchers report immunoSEQ v3.0 was run at survey level. Clones were read by immunoSEQ multiplex PCR, and TCRdb kept only the in-frame ones, dropping some. The sample yields tens of thousands of clones, approximately 80% seen once. The clonotype originates from a young man with HIV. Source: unsorted PBMCs, taken 0.3 years after starting antiretroviral therapy. The rearrangement joins TRBV7-3 to TRBJ2-3; 9 positions match TRBD1. CDR3 sequence reads: CASSYGQGSTDTQYF. CDR3 coding DNA: TGTGCCAGCAGCTATGGACAGGGGAGCACAGATACGCAGTATTTT.